This T cell receptor beta chain derives from a study of early T cells in non-severe SARS-CoV-2 infection. In TCRdb, the 5' RACE reads were re-called with MiXCR into one record per CDR3 protein. The data show some 85,000 distinct CDR3 sequences, approximately 15% seen once. The sample holds a few counts of this clonotype. Antigen specificity is unknown. The CDR3 is made up of 13 amino acids. The germline V gene encodes CDR1 SEHNR and CDR2 FQNEAQ (reference sequence). V gave up 8 bases and J gave up 6 bases, with 15 bases separating them. Findings and limits, study-wide: Anti-spike CD8 responses were favored in VDJdb matching, and private and CD4 specificities were missed.

The chain has TRBV7-9 and TRBJ2-3; D ambiguous. The sample comprised whole blood. This TCR came from an adult who was a healthcare worker with PCR-confirmed SARS-CoV-2 infection or an uninfected control (not recorded which). DNA for the CDR3: TGTGCCAGCGGCAACAAAATATCGGATACGCAGTATTTT. Its protein is CASGNKISDTQYF.